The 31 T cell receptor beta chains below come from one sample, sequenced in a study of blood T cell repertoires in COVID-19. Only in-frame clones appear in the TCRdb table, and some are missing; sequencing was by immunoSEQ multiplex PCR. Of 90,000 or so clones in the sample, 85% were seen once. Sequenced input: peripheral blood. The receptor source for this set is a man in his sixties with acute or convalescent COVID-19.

CDR3 residues: CASSFTGGSYNEQFF. The CDR3 nucleotides read TGTGCCAGCAGCTTTACAGGGGGCTCCTACAATGAGCAGTTCTTC. The V call is TRBV7-2, the J call TRBJ2-1, with 8 bases aligning to TRBD1. The CDR3 covers 15 residues. The junction had 1 base not matched to a gene; V was cut back by 3 bases and J by 0 bases. The germline CDR1 and CDR2 sequences are SGHTA and FQGNSA.

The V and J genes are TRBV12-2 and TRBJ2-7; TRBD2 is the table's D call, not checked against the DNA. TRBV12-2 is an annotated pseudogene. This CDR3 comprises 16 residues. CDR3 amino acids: CASRPPGLAGTYEQYF. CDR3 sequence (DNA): TGTGCAAGTCGCCCGCCGGGACTAGCGGGGACCTACGAGCAGTACTTC.

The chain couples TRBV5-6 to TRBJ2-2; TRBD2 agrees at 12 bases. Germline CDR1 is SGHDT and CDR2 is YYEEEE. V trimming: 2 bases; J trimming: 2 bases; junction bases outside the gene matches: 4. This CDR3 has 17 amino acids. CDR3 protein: CASSLRTSGTNTGELFF. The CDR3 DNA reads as TGTGCCAGCAGCTTACGGACTAGCGGGACAAACACCGGGGAGCTGTTTTTT. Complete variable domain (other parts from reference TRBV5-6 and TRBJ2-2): DAGVTQSPTHLIKTRGQQVTLRCSPKSGHDTVSWYQQALGQGPQFIFQYYEEEERQRGNFPDRFSGHQFPNYSSELNVNALLLGDSALYLCASSLRTSGTNTGELFFGEGSRLTVL.

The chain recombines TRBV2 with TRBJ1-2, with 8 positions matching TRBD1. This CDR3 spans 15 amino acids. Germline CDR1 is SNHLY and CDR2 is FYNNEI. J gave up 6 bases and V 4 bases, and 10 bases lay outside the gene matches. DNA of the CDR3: TGTGCCAGCAGTGCTCTAAGAGGACAGGGTGATGGCTACACCTTC. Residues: CASSALRGQGDGYTF.

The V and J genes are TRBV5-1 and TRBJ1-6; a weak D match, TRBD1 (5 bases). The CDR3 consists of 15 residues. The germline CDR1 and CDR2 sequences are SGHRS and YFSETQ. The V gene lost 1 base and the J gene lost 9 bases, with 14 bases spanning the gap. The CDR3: CASSLNLGGGSPLHF. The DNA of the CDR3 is TGCGCCAGCAGCTTGAATCTCGGCGGGGGTTCACCCCTCCACTTT.

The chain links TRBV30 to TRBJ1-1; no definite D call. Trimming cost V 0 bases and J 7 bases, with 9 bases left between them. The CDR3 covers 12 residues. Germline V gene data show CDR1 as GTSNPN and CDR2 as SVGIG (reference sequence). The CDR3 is CAWSVLADEAFF. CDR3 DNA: TGTGCCTGGAGTGTATTAGCAGATGAAGCTTTCTTT.

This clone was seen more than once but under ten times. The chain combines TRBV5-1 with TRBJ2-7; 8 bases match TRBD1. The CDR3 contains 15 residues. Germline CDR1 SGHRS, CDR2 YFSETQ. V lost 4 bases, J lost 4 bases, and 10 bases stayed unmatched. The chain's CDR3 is CASSLDRVRRYEQYF. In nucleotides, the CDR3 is TGCGCCAGCAGCCTGGACAGGGTCCGACGGTACGAGCAGTACTTC.

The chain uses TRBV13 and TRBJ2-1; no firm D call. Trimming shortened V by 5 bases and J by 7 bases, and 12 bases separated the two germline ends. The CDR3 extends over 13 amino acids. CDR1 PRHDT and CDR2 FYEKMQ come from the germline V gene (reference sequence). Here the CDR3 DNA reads TGTGCCAGCAGCAGCTTAGCAACAAATGAGCAGTTCTTC. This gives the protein CASSSLATNEQFF.

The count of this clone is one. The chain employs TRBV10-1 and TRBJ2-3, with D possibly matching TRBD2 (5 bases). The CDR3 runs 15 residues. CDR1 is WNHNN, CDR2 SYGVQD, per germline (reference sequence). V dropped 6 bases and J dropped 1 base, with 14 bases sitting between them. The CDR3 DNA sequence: TGCGCCAGCAGCCCCTTAGCGCTGGGCACAGATACGCAGTATTTT. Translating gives CASSPLALGTDTQYF.

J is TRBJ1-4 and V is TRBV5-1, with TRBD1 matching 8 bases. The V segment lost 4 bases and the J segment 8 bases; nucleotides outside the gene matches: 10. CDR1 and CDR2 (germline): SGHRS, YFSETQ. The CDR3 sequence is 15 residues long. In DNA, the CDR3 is TGCGCCAGCAGCCTCATCCAGGGGGCACGAGAAAAACTGTTTTTT. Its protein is CASSLIQGAREKLFF.

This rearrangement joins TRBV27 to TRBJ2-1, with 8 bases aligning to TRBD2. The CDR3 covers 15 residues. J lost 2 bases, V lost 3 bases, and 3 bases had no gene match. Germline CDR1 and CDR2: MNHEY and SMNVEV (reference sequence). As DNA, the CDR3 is TGTGCCAGCAGTTTCGGTAGCGGGGCCTACAATGAGCAGTTCTTC. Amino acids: CASSFGSGAYNEQFF.

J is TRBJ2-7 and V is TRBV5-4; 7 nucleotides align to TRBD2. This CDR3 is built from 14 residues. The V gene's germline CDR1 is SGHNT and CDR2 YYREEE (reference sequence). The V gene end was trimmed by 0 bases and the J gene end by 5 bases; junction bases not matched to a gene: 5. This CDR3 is CASSLVGGPHEQYF. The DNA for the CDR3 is TGTGCCAGCAGCTTGGTGGGAGGGCCTCACGAGCAGTACTTC. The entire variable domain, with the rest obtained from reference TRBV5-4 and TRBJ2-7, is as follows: ETGVTQSPTHLIKTRGQQVTLRCSSQSGHNTVSWYQQALGQGPQFIFQYYREEENGRGNFPPRFSGLQFPNYSSELNVNALELDDSALYLCASSLVGGPHEQYFGPGTRLTVT.

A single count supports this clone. The CDR3 coding sequence is TGCGCCAGCAGCCAAGATAAAGCCCAGGGAGCTTTCTTT. This encodes CASSQDKAQGAFF. The chain joins TRBV4-3 to TRBJ1-1, with a weak D call TRBD1 (5 bases). Trimming took 0 bases from V and 10 from J, leaving 12 bases between them. Germline loops: CDR1 LGHNA, CDR2 YSLEER. The CDR3 extends over 13 amino acids.

CDR3 sequence (DNA): TGTGCCAGCAGCACGAGAGGCACAGATACGCAGTATTTT. As protein: CASSTRGTDTQYF. The rearrangement uses TRBV5-4 and TRBJ2-3; D is unresolved. Germline CDR1 reads SGHNT; CDR2 reads YYREEE (reference sequence). The CDR3 spans 13 residues. Between the trimmed V and J ends, which lost 4 bases and 1 base, there was a span of 7 bases.

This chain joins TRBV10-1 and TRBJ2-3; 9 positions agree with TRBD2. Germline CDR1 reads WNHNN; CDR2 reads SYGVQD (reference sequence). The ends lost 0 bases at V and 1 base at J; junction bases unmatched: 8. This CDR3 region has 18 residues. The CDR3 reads CASSESYSRGGCTDTQYF. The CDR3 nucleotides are TGCGCCAGCAGTGAGTCCTACTCGCGGGGGGGCTGCACAGATACGCAGTATTTT.

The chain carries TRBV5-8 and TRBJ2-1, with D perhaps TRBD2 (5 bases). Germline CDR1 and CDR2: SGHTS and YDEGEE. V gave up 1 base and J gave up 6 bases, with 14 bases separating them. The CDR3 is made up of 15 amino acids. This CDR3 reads CASSLSLVGSNEQFF. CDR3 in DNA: TGTGCCAGCAGCTTGTCCCTAGTAGGGAGCAATGAGCAGTTCTTC.

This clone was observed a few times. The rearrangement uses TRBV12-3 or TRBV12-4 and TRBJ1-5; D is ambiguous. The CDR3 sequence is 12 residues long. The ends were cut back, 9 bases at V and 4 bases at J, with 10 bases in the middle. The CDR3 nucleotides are TGTGCCAGTACAACCCCGAATCAGCCCCAGCATTTT. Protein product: CASTTPNQPQHF.

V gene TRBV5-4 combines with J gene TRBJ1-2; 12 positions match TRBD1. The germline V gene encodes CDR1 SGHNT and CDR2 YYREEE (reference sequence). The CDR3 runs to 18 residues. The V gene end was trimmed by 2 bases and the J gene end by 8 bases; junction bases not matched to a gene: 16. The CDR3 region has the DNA TGTGCCAGCAGCTTCCCGGGACAGGGGGCGCTCTTAGGTTCGGGCTACACCTTC. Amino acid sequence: CASSFPGQGALLGSGYTF.

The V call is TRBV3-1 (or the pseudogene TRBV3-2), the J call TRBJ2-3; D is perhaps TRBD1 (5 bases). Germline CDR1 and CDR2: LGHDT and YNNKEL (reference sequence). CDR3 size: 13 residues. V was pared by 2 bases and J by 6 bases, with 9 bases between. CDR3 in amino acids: CASSQRGRDTQYF. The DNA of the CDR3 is TGTGCCAGCAGCCAAAGGGGTCGGGATACGCAGTATTTT.

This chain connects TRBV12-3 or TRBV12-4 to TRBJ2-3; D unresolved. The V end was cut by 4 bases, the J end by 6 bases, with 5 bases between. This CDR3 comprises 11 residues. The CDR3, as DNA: TGTGCCAGCAGTTACGCGGATACGCAGTATTTT. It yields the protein CASSYADTQYF.

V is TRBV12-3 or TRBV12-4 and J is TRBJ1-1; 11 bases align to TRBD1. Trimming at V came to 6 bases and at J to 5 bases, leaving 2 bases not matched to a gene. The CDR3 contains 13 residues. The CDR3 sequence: CASRGTGGTEAFF. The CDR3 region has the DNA TGTGCCAGCAGGGGGACAGGGGGGACTGAAGCTTTCTTT.

The CDR3, as DNA: TGTGCCAGTAGTATACAGGGGACGCGTGGCTACACCTTC. It encodes CASSIQGTRGYTF. The chain has TRBV19 and TRBJ1-2, with a possible D match to TRBD1 (6 bases). The V gene's germline CDR1 is LNHDA and CDR2 SQIVND (reference sequence). The length of the CDR3 is 13 residues. Trimming removed 2 bases from V and 7 bases from J, with 11 bases in between. The whole variable domain, remainder taken from reference TRBV19 and TRBJ1-2, is DGGITQSPKYLFRKEGQNVTLSCEQNLNHDAMYWYRQDPGQGLRLIYYSQIVNDFQKGDIAEGYSVSREKKESFPLTVTSAQKNPTAFYLCASSIQGTRGYTFGSGTRLTVV.

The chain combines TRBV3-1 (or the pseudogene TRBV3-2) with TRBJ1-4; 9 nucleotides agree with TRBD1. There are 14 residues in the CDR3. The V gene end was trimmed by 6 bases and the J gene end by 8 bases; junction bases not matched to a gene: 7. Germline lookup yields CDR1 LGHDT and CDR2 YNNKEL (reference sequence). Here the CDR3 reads CASRLGTGTEKLFF. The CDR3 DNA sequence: TGTGCCAGCAGATTGGGGACAGGGACAGAAAAACTGTTTTTT.

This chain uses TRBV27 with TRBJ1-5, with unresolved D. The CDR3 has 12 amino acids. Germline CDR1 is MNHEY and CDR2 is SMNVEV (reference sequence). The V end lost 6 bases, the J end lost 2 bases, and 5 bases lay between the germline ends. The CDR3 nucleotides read TGTGCCAGCAGCTCGGGCAATCAGCCCCAGCATTTT. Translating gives CASSSGNQPQHF.

In DNA, the CDR3 is TGCAGCGTTGACAAAACGGGGGGGCAAGATACGCAGTATTTT. Protein sequence: CSVDKTGGQDTQYF. The V gene is TRBV29-1, the J gene TRBJ2-3; 8 nucleotides align to TRBD2. The germline V gene has CDR1 SQVTM and CDR2 ANQGSEA. V was clipped by 3 bases and J by 5 bases; unmatched bases: 7. The CDR3 contains 14 residues.

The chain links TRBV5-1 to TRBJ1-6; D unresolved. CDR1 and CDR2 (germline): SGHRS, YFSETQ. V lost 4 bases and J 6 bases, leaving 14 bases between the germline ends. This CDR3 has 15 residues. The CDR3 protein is CASSARGVGNSPLHF. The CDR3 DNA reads TGCGCCAGCAGCGCACGGGGTGTCGGTAATTCACCCCTCCACTTT.

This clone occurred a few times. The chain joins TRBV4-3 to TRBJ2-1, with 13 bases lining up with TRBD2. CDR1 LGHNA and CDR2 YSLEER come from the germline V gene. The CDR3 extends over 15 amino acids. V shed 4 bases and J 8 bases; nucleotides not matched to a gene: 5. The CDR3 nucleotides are TGCGCCAGCAGCCCGGGACTAGCGGGGTTTCATGAGCAGTTCTTC. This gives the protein CASSPGLAGFHEQFF.

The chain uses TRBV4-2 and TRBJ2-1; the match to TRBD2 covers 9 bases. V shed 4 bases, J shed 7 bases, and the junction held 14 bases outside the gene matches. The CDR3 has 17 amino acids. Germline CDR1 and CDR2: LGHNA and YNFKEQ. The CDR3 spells CASSRGRGAGGWNEQFF. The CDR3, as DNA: TGTGCCAGCAGCCGGGGACGGGGAGCGGGGGGATGGAATGAGCAGTTCTTC.

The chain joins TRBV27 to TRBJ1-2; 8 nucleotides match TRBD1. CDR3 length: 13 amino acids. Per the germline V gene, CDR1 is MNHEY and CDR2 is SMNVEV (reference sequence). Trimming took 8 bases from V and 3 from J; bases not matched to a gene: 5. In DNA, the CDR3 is TGTGCCAGCCGCACGGACAGGGACTATGGCTACACCTTC. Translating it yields CASRTDRDYGYTF.

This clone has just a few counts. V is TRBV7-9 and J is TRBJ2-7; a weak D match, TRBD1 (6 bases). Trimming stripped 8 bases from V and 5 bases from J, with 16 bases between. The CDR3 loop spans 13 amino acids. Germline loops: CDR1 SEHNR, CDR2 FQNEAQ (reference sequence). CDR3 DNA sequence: TGTGCCAGCCGATATCAACAGGGTCACGAGCAGTACTTC. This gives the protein CASRYQQGHEQYF.

CDR3 sequence reads: CASSPGHKSSGNTIYF. For the CDR3, the DNA is TGTGCCAGCAGTCCGGGACACAAAAGCTCTGGAAACACCATATATTTT. This chain connects TRBV5-4 to TRBJ1-3; TRBD1 might be the D (6 bases). Germline V gene sequence: CDR1 SGHNT, CDR2 YYREEE (reference sequence). The CDR3 is made up of 16 amino acids. V shed 5 bases and J shed 0 bases, with 15 bases lying between them.